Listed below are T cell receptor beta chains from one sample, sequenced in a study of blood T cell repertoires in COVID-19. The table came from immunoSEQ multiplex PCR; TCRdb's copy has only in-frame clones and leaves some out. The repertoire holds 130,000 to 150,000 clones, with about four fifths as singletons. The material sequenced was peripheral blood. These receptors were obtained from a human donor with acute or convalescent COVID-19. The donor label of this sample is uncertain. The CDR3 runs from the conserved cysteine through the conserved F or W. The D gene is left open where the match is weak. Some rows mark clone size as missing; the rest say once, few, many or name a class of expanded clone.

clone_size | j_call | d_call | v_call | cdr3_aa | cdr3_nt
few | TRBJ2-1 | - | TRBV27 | CASSLPGIYNEQFF | TGTGCCAGCAGTTTACCAGGAATCTACAATGAGCAGTTCTTC
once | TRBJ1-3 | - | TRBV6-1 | CASSEGGDRNTIYF | TGTGCCAGCAGTGAAGGGGGAGATCGGAACACCATATATTTT
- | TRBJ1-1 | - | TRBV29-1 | CSVSSGKAFF | TGCAGCGTTTCGTCCGGGAAAGCTTTCTTT
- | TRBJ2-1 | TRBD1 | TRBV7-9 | CASTPGQQFNEQFF | TGTGCCAGCACCCCGGGACAGCAGTTCAATGAGCAGTTCTTC
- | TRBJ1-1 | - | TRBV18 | CASSRGQESEAFF | TGTGCCAGCTCACGCGGGCAAGAGAGCGAAGCTTTCTTT
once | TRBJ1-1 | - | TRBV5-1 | CASSGFPGASLEAFF | TGCGCCAGCAGCGGGTTCCCTGGGGCTTCTCTTGAAGCTTTCTTT
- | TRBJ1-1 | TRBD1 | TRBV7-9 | CASSSLTGSTEAFF | TGTGCCAGCAGCTCTCTGACAGGGAGCACTGAAGCTTTCTTT
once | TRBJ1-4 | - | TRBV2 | CASSELSGRMEKLFF | TGTGCCAGCAGTGAATTGTCAGGTCGCATGGAAAAACTGTTTTTT
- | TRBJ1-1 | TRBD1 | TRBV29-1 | CSVGQGSTEAFF | TGCAGCGTTGGACAGGGAAGCACTGAAGCTTTCTTT
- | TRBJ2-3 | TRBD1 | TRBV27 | CASSSGTGGVGTQYF | TGTGCCAGCAGTTCCGGGACAGGGGGCGTTGGGACGCAGTATTTT
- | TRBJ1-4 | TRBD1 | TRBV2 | CASRGQPNEKLFF | TGTGCCAGCAGGGGACAGCCTAATGAAAAACTGTTTTTT
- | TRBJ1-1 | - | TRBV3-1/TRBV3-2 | CASSRGQRNTEAFF | TGTGCCAGCAGCCGTGGACAGAGGAACACTGAAGCTTTCTTT
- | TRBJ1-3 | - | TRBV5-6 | CASSLNSLILGNTIYF | TGTGCCAGCAGCTTGAACTCCCTGATCCTTGGAAACACCATATATTTT
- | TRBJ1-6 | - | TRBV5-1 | CASSLGQANSPLHF | TGCGCCAGCAGCTTGGGACAGGCCAATTCACCCCTCCACTTT
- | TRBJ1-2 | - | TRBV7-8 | CASRGGTSLLNYGYTF | TGTGCCAGCCGGGGGGGGACCAGCCTACTGAACTATGGCTACACCTTC
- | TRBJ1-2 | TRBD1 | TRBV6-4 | CASSDYDRGLGGYTF | TGTGCCAGCAGTGATTACGACAGGGGACTGGGGGGCTACACCTTC
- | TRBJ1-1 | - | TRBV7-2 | CASSLVRGNTEAFF | TGTGCCAGCAGCTTAGTTAGGGGTAACACTGAAGCTTTCTTT
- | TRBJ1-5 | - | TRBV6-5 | CASSSSVDQPQHF | TGTGCCAGCAGTTCCTCTGTAGATCAGCCCCAGCATTTT
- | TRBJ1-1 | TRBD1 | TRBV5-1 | CASRWGTGQTEAFF | TGCGCCAGCCGATGGGGGACAGGGCAGACTGAAGCTTTCTTT
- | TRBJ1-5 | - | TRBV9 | CASSESGLSNQPQHF | TGTGCCAGCAGCGAGTCAGGACTTAGCAATCAGCCCCAGCATTTT
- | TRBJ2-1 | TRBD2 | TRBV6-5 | CASRFSGSSYNEQFF | TGTGCCAGCAGGTTTAGCGGGAGCTCCTACAATGAGCAGTTCTTC
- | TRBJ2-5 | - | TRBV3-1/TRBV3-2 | CASSPDGRDFQETQYF | TGTGCCAGCAGCCCCGACGGCCGGGACTTCCAAGAGACCCAGTACTTC
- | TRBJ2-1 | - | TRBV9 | CASSVNSNEQFF | TGTGCCAGCAGCGTCAATTCCAATGAGCAGTTCTTC
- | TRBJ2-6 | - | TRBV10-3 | CAISEQVAGANVLTF | TGTGCCATCAGTGAGCAGGTAGCTGGGGCCAACGTCCTGACTTTC
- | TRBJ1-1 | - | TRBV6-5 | CASSYLGVTEAFF | TGTGCCAGCAGTTACTTAGGGGTAACTGAAGCTTTCTTT
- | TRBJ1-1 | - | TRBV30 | CAWSHTNTEAFF | TGTGCCTGGAGTCACACCAACACTGAAGCTTTCTTT
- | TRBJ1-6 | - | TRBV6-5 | CASSYSGGVYSPLHF | TGTGCCAGCAGTTACTCGGGAGGGGTGTATTCACCCCTCCACTTT
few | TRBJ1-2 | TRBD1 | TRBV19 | CASTPGQGAGGYTF | TGTGCCAGTACCCCGGGACAGGGGGCGGGCGGCTACACCTTC
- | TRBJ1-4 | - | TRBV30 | CAWSNPRVTNEKLFF | TGTGCCTGGAGCAATCCCAGGGTAACTAATGAAAAACTGTTTTTT
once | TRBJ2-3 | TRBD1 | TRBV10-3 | CAAEPGQGTDTQYF | TGTGCCGCCGAACCGGGACAGGGAACAGATACGCAGTATTTT
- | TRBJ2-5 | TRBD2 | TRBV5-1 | CASSKGTSGVETQYF | TGCGCCAGCAGCAAAGGGACTAGCGGGGTGGAGACCCAGTACTTC
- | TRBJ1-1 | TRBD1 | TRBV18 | CASSVGTGYQGTEAFF | TGTGCCAGCTCCGTCGGGACAGGCTACCAGGGAACTGAAGCTTTCTTT
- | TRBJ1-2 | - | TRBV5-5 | CASSPTGYSGYTF | TGTGCCAGCAGCCCTACCGGGTATAGTGGCTACACCTTC
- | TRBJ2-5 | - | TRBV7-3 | CASSLVFSPGMETQYF | TGTGCCAGCAGCTTAGTATTCTCTCCGGGGATGGAGACCCAGTACTTC
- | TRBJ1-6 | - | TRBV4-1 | CASSQDSPGSSYNSPLHF | TGCGCCAGCAGCCAAGATTCTCCCGGGAGTTCCTATAATTCACCCCTCCACTTT
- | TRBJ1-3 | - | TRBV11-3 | CASSLGAPGNTIYF | TGTGCCAGCAGCTTAGGGGCCCCTGGAAACACCATATATTTT
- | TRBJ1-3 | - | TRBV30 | CAWSPTVSGNTIYF | TGTGCCTGGAGTCCGACAGTATCTGGAAACACCATATATTTT
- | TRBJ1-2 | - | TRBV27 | CASSASGVYGYTF | TGTGCCAGCAGTGCCTCGGGAGTATATGGCTACACCTTC
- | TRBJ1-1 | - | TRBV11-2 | CASSLLSGEAFF | TGTGCCAGCAGCTTGCTCTCAGGTGAAGCTTTCTTT
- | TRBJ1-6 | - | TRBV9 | CASSVGDTMDSPLHF | TGTGCCAGCAGCGTAGGAGATACTATGGATTCACCCCTCCACTTT
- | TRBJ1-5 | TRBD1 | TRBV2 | CASRGTGGGQPQHF | TGTGCCAGCAGGGGGACAGGAGGTGGTCAGCCCCAGCATTTT
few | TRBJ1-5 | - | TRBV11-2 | CASSFSGRGNQPQHF | TGTGCCAGCAGCTTTTCAGGGAGGGGAAATCAGCCCCAGCATTTT
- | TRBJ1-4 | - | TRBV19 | CASSTPRGGVEEKLFF | TGTGCCAGTAGTACCCCGAGGGGAGGGGTAGAAGAAAAACTGTTTTTT
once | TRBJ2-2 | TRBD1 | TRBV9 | CASSGTGGAGGELFF | TGTGCCAGCAGCGGTACAGGGGGCGCCGGAGGGGAGCTGTTTTTT
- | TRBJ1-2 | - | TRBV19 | CATGPLDGYTF | TGTGCCACTGGTCCCTTAGATGGCTACACCTTC
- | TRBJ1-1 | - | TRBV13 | CASSARTDGTEAFF | TGTGCCAGCAGCGCTCGGACAGACGGAACTGAAGCTTTCTTT
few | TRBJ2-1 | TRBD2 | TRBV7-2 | CASSLLAGGYNEQFF | TGTGCCAGCAGCTTACTAGCGGGGGGATATAATGAGCAGTTCTTC
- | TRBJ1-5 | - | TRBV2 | CASSEEGAGWQPQHF | TGTGCCAGCAGTGAGGAAGGCGCAGGGTGGCAGCCCCAGCATTTT
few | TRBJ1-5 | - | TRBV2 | CASSTVYDQPQHF | TGTGCCAGCAGCACAGTTTACGATCAGCCCCAGCATTTT
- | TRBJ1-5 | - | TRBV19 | CASSPTESPNQPQHF | TGTGCCAGTAGTCCGACAGAATCCCCAAATCAGCCCCAGCATTTT
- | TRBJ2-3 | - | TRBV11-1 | CASSLAVEGSQADTQYF | TGTGCCAGCAGCTTAGCGGTGGAGGGGAGTCAGGCAGATACGCAGTATTTT
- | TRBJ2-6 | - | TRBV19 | CASQWASYSGANVLTF | TGTGCCAGCCAATGGGCTTCCTACTCTGGGGCCAACGTCCTGACTTTC
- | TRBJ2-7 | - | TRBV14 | CASSQGRTYEQYF | TGTGCCAGCAGCCAAGGGCGGACCTACGAGCAGTACTTC
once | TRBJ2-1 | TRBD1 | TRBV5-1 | CASSWTGDLTYNEQFF | TGCGCCAGCAGCTGGACAGGGGACTTAACCTACAATGAGCAGTTCTTC